Included here is one T cell receptor beta chain sequence, with context. Its antigen is still unknown. Trimming removed 6 bases from V and 5 bases from J; junction bases left unmatched: 7. CDR1 is SGHTA, CDR2 FQGNSA, per germline. This CDR3 has 14 residues. This entry belongs to a study of immune evolution from preneoplasia to lung adenocarcinoma. Study-level background: HLA loss of heterozygosity: roughly 6.6% AIS, 15% MIA, about 30% ADC, none AAH.

Here immunoSEQ multiplex PCR was the method, and the copy in TCRdb shows in-frame clones only, minus some. The sample carries around 6,200 clones, roughly 80% recorded once. General observations from the study: From normal lung to invasive adenocarcinoma, top clone frequencies appeared to decrease. KRAS-mutant nodules had the highest T cell clonality. Normal lung had highest clonality; later lesions appeared denser, more diverse.

The chain joins TRBV7-2 to TRBJ2-5, with 9 bases aligning to TRBD2. The sequence derives from a person aged 45-69 years with lung adenocarcinoma. The sample comprised FFPE minimally invasive lung adenocarcinoma tissue. The CDR3 region is CASREAGGGETQYF. Written as DNA, the CDR3 is TGTGCCAGCAGGGAAGCGGGGGGTGGGGAGACCCAGTACTTC.